Sequencing of this T cell receptor (beta chain) was carried out in a study of shared clonotypes between healthy human individuals (dated by TCRdb to 2019 to 2021). For the study in its entirety: The cohort comprised a couple of women and a few men aged 18 to 49 years. For each donor, CD4 naive and CD4 memory were each run on three plates, CD8 naive on two plates, and CD8 memory on one plate. To estimate repertoire size and how much clonotype sharing occurs between individuals, the study deeply sequenced the blood TCR repertoires of several healthy adults. Libraries were prepared and TCR repertoires were sequenced by different laboratories using diverse techniques, in order to increase sequencing depth and limit assay-specific biases. Each donor's leukapheresis produced roughly between roughly 0.94 and 9.5 billion PBMCs.

Using the deep immunoSEQ assay, multiplex PCR amplified TCR CDR3 regions from genomic DNA. For each cell subset, the extracted genomic DNA was distributed evenly across all wells of several immunoSEQ 96-well plates, and each plate served as one replicate. For sorted subsets, each replicate PCR was loaded with about 200 ng genomic DNA, equivalent to 25,000 to 35,000 T cell genomes. Purified libraries were quantified with a Qubit 3.0 fluorometer, sized on a Bioanalyzer 2100, and re-quantified with the KAPA Library Quantification kit. A separate single-read 150-cycle Illumina NextSeq 550 flow cell was used to sequence each immunoSEQ 96-well plate. On the study's bioinformatics: The immunoSEQ output contained only junctional sequences without quality scores, so filtering could not match that applied to full-length reads. Sequences were annotated with PyIR, a Python wrapper for IgBLAST v1.9, using IMGT germline references to assign V/J genes and CDR3. Reads were filtered out if the reads had weak V/J assignments (E-value above 1e-6), no CDR3, stop codons, out-of-frame junctions, or ambiguous translated residues. V3J clonotypes were defined as sequences sharing an identical inferred V gene, J gene, and CDR3 amino acid sequence. The percentage overlap between two repertoires was calculated by dividing the number of shared unique clonotypes by the size of the smaller repertoire. Three approaches were used to assess repertoire richness: RTK rarefaction, the Chao1 estimator, and Recon v2.1 estimates of unobserved clonotypes. Generation probabilities for all TCRbeta clonotypes obtained by the gDNA method from a handful of donors were computed using OLGA. TCRdb limited this immuneACCESS table to in-frame rearrangements with V and J called. A share of clones is missing; checked studies link under half to unresolved V genes, and the rest is unexplained. Clone size and V and J calls were adopted from that table, with D and trimming inferred from the DNA. The sample profile shows more than 2 million clones; 80% to 95% of them were found once. The top ten constitute about 1.7% of the sample.

The CDR3 spans 15 residues, from the cysteine through the phenylalanine. Only the CDR3 region is kept as DNA, spanning 45 bases read in frame from base 1. The germline V gene sets CDR1 to SNHLY and CDR2 to FYNNEI. Here V drops 6 bases and J drops 0 bases, and the junction holds 8 bases not matched to any gene. CD8 naive samples were obtained by positive selection for CCR7 among CD45RO-negative cells, yielding a CD45RA+CCR7+ population from which TemRA cells were excluded. The donors were healthy, HIV-negative adults with no recently reported acute infections or vaccinations. Every donor was a Caucasian adult residing in Nashville, Tennessee, USA. Blood was collected by leukapheresis, and PBMCs were isolated by Ficoll-Histopaque density gradient centrifugation and then cryopreserved in liquid nitrogen vapor phase. Analytical flow cytometry was used to check the purity and quantity of every magnetically sorted T cell population. From each sorted fraction, genomic DNA was isolated and quantified by UV absorbance on a Nanodrop 2000c.

Overall study results and their limits: Pairwise subsampling led to the expectation that sequencing depth would affect the degree of clonotype sharing among donors. Sampling was restricted to blood, and TCR repertoires in tissues likely differ from the TCR repertoires found in blood. Naive subsets generally had larger estimated clonotype richness than memory subsets did. The small number of donors limited the genetic and exposure-history diversity represented. Higher generation probabilities were observed for clonotypes shared by all four sorted-subset donors than for non-shared clonotypes. When a handful of donors were compared, the shared fraction of clonotypes was around 5% for naive CD4, 3.5% for naive CD8, 2.3% for memory CD4, and 0.35% to 0.5% for memory CD8. Rarefaction of sorted-subset datasets indicated incomplete sequencing despite the large sequencing depth.

A word on this clone: Its binding antigen is unknown. Base qualities are not recorded, but no much larger clone differs from it by a single base.

The rearrangement joined TRBV2 to TRBJ2-7; the central 7 bases match TRBD2. The specimen sequenced was naive CD8+ T cells from PBMCs. The meaning of the sample's cell subset or site label: CD45RA+CCR7+. This receptor was taken from a man between 18 and 29 years old in good health. Some clones in this sample may be carry-over from other donors' samples. The CDR3 region has the sequence CASSRSGTSSYEQYF. The DNA is TGTGCCAGCAGCCGGAGCGGGACCTCCTCCTACGAGCAGTACTTC.